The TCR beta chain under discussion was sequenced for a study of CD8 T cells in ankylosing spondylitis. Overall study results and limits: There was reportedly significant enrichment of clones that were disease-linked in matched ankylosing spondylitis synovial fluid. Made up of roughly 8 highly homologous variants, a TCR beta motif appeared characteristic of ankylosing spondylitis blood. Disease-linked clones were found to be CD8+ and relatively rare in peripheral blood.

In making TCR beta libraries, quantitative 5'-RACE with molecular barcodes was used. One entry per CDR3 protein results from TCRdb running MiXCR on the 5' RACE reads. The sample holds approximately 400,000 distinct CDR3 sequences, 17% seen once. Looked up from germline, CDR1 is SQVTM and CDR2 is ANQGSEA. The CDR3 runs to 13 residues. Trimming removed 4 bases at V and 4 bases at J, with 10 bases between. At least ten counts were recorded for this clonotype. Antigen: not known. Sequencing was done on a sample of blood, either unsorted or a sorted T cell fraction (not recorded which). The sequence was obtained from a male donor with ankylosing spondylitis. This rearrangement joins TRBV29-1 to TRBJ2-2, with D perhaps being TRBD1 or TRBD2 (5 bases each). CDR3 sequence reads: CSVGGQGTGELFF. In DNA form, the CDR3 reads TGCAGCGTTGGAGGGCAGGGCACCGGGGAGCTGTTTTTT.